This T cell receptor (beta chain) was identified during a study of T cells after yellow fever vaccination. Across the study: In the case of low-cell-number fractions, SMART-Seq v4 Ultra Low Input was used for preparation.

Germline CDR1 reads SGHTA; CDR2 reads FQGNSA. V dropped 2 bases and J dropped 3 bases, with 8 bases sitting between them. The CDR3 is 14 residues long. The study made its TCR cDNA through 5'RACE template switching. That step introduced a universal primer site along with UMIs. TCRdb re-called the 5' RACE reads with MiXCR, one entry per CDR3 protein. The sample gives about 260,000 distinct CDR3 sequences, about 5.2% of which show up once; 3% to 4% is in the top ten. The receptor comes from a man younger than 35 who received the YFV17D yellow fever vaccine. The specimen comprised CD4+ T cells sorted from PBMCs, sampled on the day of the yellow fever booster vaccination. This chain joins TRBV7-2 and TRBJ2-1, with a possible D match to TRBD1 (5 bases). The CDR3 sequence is CASSLSTVYNEQFF. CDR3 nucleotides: TGTGCCAGCAGCTTATCGACAGTCTACAATGAGCAGTTCTTC.